The 21 T cell receptor beta chains below all came from one sample that was sequenced in a study of identical twins. TCRdb reanalysed the 5' RACE reads using MiXCR and keeps one entry per CDR3 protein. The sample includes 570,000 or so distinct CDR3 sequences, more than 9% of them seen just once. This sample also appeared in a second study, on yellow fever vaccine responses in identical twins.

Sequencing was done on a sample of PBMCs. Every receptor here comes from a woman aged 18-29 years in good health.

In its sample, this clonotype was seen many times. The genes are TRBV4-1 and TRBJ2-7, with 11 bases aligning to TRBD2. In germline, CDR1 is MGHRA, CDR2 YSYEKL. The ends lost 1 base at V and 1 base at J; junction bases unmatched: 3. This CDR3 contains 16 residues. DNA for the CDR3: TGCGCCAGCAGCCAAGCCGGGACTAGCGGATCCTACGAGCAGTACTTC. Translating gives CASSQAGTSGSYEQYF.

This clonotype was picked up many times. The chain is built from TRBV4-2 and TRBJ2-3; 12 bases are shared with TRBD2. CDR1 is LGHNA, CDR2 YNFKEQ, per germline. V lost 1 base to trimming and J lost 4 bases; unmatched junction nucleotides: 0. The CDR3 is 15 residues long. CDR3 residues: CASSQGTSGADTQYF. The CDR3 DNA follows: TGTGCCAGCAGCCAAGGGACTAGCGGGGCAGATACGCAGTATTTT.

This clonotype was detected a few times. The chain carries TRBV6-5 and TRBJ2-1, with TRBD1 identical over 7 bases. Germline V gene sequence: CDR1 MNHEY, CDR2 SVGAGI. The CDR3 has 14 amino acids. Trimming took 3 bases from V and 8 from J; bases not matched to a gene: 7. CDR3: CASSYRTGIDEQFF. The CDR3 DNA follows: TGTGCCAGCAGTTATCGGACAGGCATCGATGAGCAGTTCTTC.

The gene calls are TRBV9 and TRBJ2-5; D is unclear. Germline V lookup: CDR1 SGDLS, CDR2 YYNGEE. The CDR3 contains 14 residues. Trimming cost V 3 bases and J 3 bases, with 12 bases left between them. CDR3 coding DNA: TGTGCCAGCAGCGCGATAGGTCAGGAAGAGACCCAGTACTTC. Protein product: CASSAIGQEETQYF.

This clonotype was recorded at least ten times. This chain joins TRBV7-9 and TRBJ2-6; a weak D match, TRBD2 (5 bases). The CDR3 is 14 amino acids. V dropped 6 bases and J dropped 4 bases, with 10 bases sitting between them. Per germline, CDR1 SEHNR and CDR2 FQNEAQ (reference sequence). The CDR3 coding sequence is TGTGCCAGCAGGGGAGCAGCCGGGGCCAACGTCCTGACTTTC. This codes for CASRGAAGANVLTF.

The rearrangement joins TRBV11-2 to TRBJ2-3, with TRBD2 matching over 13 bases. V lost 2 bases and J lost 0; bases outside the gene matches: 11. CDR3 length: 20 residues. Germline loops: CDR1 SGHAT, CDR2 FQNNGV. DNA for the CDR3: TGTGCCAGCAGCTTACCCTCGACTAGCGGGGGGCGATCTAGCACAGATACGCAGTATTTT. It translates to CASSLPSTSGGRSSTDTQYF.

A few counts support this clonotype. V is TRBV29-1 and J is TRBJ2-5; D may be TRBD1 (5 bases). This CDR3 has 12 amino acids. Germline loops: CDR1 SQVTM, CDR2 ANQGSEA. Trimming pared 3 bases from V and 5 bases from J, leaving 10 bases between. The CDR3 DNA sequence: TGCAGCGTTGAGCCTAGGGGCGAGACCCAGTACTTC. Translating gives CSVEPRGETQYF.

This clonotype was observed a few times. The rearrangement links TRBV7-8 to TRBJ2-1; D is perhaps TRBD2 (5 bases). Germline CDR1 SGHVS, CDR2 FQNEAQ. The length of the CDR3 is 15 residues. The ends were cut back, 5 bases at V and 2 bases at J, with 13 bases in the middle. This chain's CDR3 is CASSQDLDPYNEQFF. CDR3 nucleotide sequence: TGTGCCAGCAGCCAGGACTTAGACCCCTACAATGAGCAGTTCTTC.

This clonotype has just a few counts. The rearrangement links TRBV7-9 to TRBJ2-5, with D possibly being TRBD2 (5 bases). V lost 5 bases to trimming and J lost 2 bases, with 15 bases between them. CDR1 and CDR2 (germline): SEHNR, FQNEAQ (reference sequence). The CDR3 covers 15 residues. The CDR3 is CASSANGLTQETQYF. The CDR3 nucleotides are TGTGCCAGCAGCGCCAACGGACTCACTCAAGAGACCCAGTACTTC.

This clonotype has a handful of counts. The CDR3 protein is CASSAGGGIGANVLTF. As DNA, the CDR3 is TGCGCCAGCAGCGCAGGGGGGGGGATAGGGGCCAACGTCCTGACTTTC. The V call is TRBV5-1, the J call TRBJ2-6; D is tentatively TRBD1 or TRBD2 (7 bases each). The germline V and J ends were trimmed by 4 bases and 4 bases, with 15 bases remaining between them. The CDR3 has 16 residues. CDR1 SGHRS and CDR2 YFSETQ come from the germline V gene.

The rearrangement links TRBV27 to TRBJ2-5, with TRBD1 identical over 7 bases. Unmatched junction bases numbered 13, after V lost 5 bases and J lost 4 bases. CDR3 length equals 16 residues. Germline-derived CDR1 and CDR2 are MNHEY and SMNVEV (reference sequence). The CDR3 DNA sequence: TGTGCCAGCAGTCCCCTTTCGACAGGGATGGGAGAGACCCAGTACTTC. Residues: CASSPLSTGMGETQYF.

The chain joins TRBV6-2 or TRBV6-3 to TRBJ2-7; D gene unclear. CDR1 is MNHEY, CDR2 SVGEGT, per germline. The CDR3 loop spans 12 amino acids. The V end lost 0 bases, the J end lost 6 bases, and 6 bases lay between the germline ends. CDR3 region: CASSYSGLEQYF. The CDR3 bases are TGTGCCAGCAGTTACTCTGGGCTCGAGCAGTACTTC.

This clonotype was recorded a few times. This CDR3 is CASSTSTGPGPTDTQYF. CDR3 DNA: TGTGCCAGCAGCACCTCGACGGGACCAGGACCCACAGATACGCAGTATTTT. The chain joins TRBV12-3 or TRBV12-4 to TRBJ2-3; D assignment may be TRBD1 or TRBD2 (5 bases each). This CDR3 is built from 17 residues. Deletions cut 6 bases from V and 2 bases from J, with 21 bases between.

The rearrangement uses TRBV30 and TRBJ2-7; D is unresolved. Germline lookup yields CDR1 GTSNPN and CDR2 SVGIG (reference sequence). The V end lost 1 base, the J end lost 5 bases, and 9 bases lay between the germline ends. CDR3 length: 12 residues. CDR3 amino acids: CAWSGTLNEQYF. The CDR3 DNA sequence: TGTGCCTGGAGTGGGACCTTGAACGAGCAGTACTTC.

This clonotype was recorded at least ten times. This sequence joins TRBV25-1 and TRBJ2-2, with TRBD1 identical over 7 bases. CDR3 length equals 17 residues. Germline-derived CDR1 and CDR2 are MGHDK and SYGVNS. V was clipped by 4 bases and J by 2 bases; unmatched bases: 10. The CDR3 bases are TGTGCCAGCAGTGTCCCGGGACAGATCCTCAACACCGGGGAGCTGTTTTTT. It is translated as CASSVPGQILNTGELFF.

This clonotype was counted only a few times. The rearrangement joins TRBV28 to TRBJ2-5, with 9 bases identical to TRBD2. J was trimmed by 5 bases and V by 7 bases; bases with no gene match: 17. This CDR3 has 17 amino acids. Germline V gene lookup returns CDR1 MDHEN and CDR2 SYDVKM. The CDR3 bases are TGTGCCAGCAAGCCTTACAATAGCGCGGGGGGGCACGAGACCCAGTACTTC. Translation: CASKPYNSAGGHETQYF.

This clonotype showed up many times. CDR3 coding DNA: TGTGCCAGCAGTTTCCAGGGACCTATGAACACTGAAGCTTTCTTT. Protein product: CASSFQGPMNTEAFF. The chain employs TRBV28 and TRBJ1-1, with TRBD1 as a possible D gene (5 bases). Trimming stripped 3 bases from V and 0 bases from J, with 11 bases between. Germline-derived CDR1 and CDR2 are MDHEN and SYDVKM. This CDR3 has 15 residues. Supplemented by reference TRBV28 and TRBJ1-1, the full variable domain reads DVKVTQSSRYLVKRTGEKVFLECVQDMDHENMFWYRQDPGLGLRLIYFSYDVKMKEKGDIPEGYSVSREKKERFSLILESASTNQTSMYLCASSFQGPMNTEAFFGQGTRLTVV.

This clonotype was seen a few times. This sequence joins TRBV10-2 and TRBJ2-3; tentative D call: TRBD2 (5 bases). The CDR3 extends over 14 amino acids. Germline CDR1 and CDR2: WSHSY and SAAADI. The V end was cut by 5 bases, the J end by 2 bases, with 11 bases between. Written as DNA, the CDR3 is TGCGCCAGCAGTTCCGAGCGGTCCACAGATACGCAGTATTTT. Its translation is CASSSERSTDTQYF.

In this sample, this clonotype turned up a few times. V and J are TRBV29-1 and TRBJ2-7; D may be TRBD1 (6 bases). V lost 7 bases, J lost 5 bases, and 12 bases lay in between. Germline V CDR1 and CDR2: SQVTM, ANQGSEA. The length of the CDR3 is 11 residues. Here the CDR3 reads CSATHRDEQYF. The CDR3, as DNA: TGCAGCGCGACACACAGGGACGAGCAGTACTTC.

At least ten counts were recorded for this clonotype. V usage is TRBV10-3 and J usage is TRBJ1-5, with D unclear. The length of the CDR3 is 13 residues. CDR1 and CDR2 from the germline V gene are ENHRY and SYGVKD. Trimming took off 1 base at V and 5 bases at J, with 6 bases between the two ends. In nucleotides, the CDR3 is TGTGCCATCAGTGAGTTCGGGGATCAGCCCCAGCATTTT. This sequence encodes CAISEFGDQPQHF.

The DNA of the CDR3 is TGTGCCAGCAGCCAAAGCCGTTCAAACACCGGGGAGCTGTTTTTT. This encodes CASSQSRSNTGELFF. The chain uses TRBV3-1 and TRBJ2-2; D remains ambiguous. Trimming pared 2 bases from V and 2 bases from J, leaving 9 bases between. The CDR3 is 15 residues long. Germline CDR1 is LGHDT and CDR2 is YNNKEL (reference sequence).